The 32 T cell receptor beta chains listed next were all sequenced from one sample in a study of T-cell reconstitution after alpha-beta-depleted transplantation in children. As it was prepared, the TCRbeta library received unique molecular identifiers. Using its own MiXCR run on the PCR reads, TCRdb lists one record per CDR3 protein. The table has 500,000 or so distinct CDR3 sequences, 32% seen once. The starting material was PBMCs from the stem cell graft donor, obtained from the stem cell graft. The receptors originated from a human donor who donated a stem cell graft to a child with aplastic anemia.

The rearrangement uses TRBV5-1 and TRBJ2-7; D uncertain. The V gene lost 7 bases and the J gene lost 1 base, with 12 bases spanning the gap. Germline V gives CDR1 SGHRS, CDR2 YFSETQ. CDR3 length: 13 amino acids. The CDR3 loop is CASSWAPSYEQYV. For the CDR3, the DNA is TGCGCCAGCTCTTGGGCCCCTTCCTACGAGCAGTACGTC.

This chain uses TRBV25-1 with TRBJ1-1, with 9 bases matching TRBD1. Germline-derived CDR1 and CDR2 are MGHDK and SYGVNS. This CDR3 is 18 amino acids long. With V trimmed by 3 bases and J by 6 bases, 17 bases remained unmatched. The CDR3 sequence is CASSDGGTGHFLFPEAFF. DNA of the CDR3: TGTGCCAGCAGTGACGGTGGGACAGGGCATTTTCTATTCCCTGAAGCTTTCTTT.

The genes are TRBV19 and TRBJ1-2, with TRBD1 as a possible D gene (6 bases). Germline lookup yields CDR1 LNHDA and CDR2 SQIVND (reference sequence). The CDR3 consists of 14 residues. V shed 7 bases and J shed 4 bases, with 16 bases lying between them. CDR3 sequence (DNA): TGTGCCAGTAAGGCGGGGGCGTTCGCCTATGGCTACACCTTC. This codes for CASKAGAFAYGYTF.

The J gene is TRBJ2-1, the V gene TRBV12-3 or TRBV12-4; no clear D gene. Trimming stripped 8 bases from V and 3 bases from J, with 14 bases between. CDR3 length: 14 amino acids. DNA of the CDR3: TGTGCCAGCCGCCCTATTGTAGGCTACAATGAGCAGTTCTTC. The encoded protein is CASRPIVGYNEQFF.

V and J are TRBV12-3 or TRBV12-4 and TRBJ2-1; the D gene is possibly TRBD2 (5 bases). This CDR3 is 15 amino acids long. The V and J ends lost 2 bases and 8 bases respectively, with 16 bases between them. Written as DNA, the CDR3 is TGTGCCAGCAGTTTATTGGGCACAGCGAGGGATGAGCAGTTCTTC. This translates into CASSLLGTARDEQFF.

This clonotype was detected only a few times. V usage is TRBV6-1 and J usage is TRBJ2-7, with D possibly being TRBD1 (5 bases). The CDR3 extends over 14 amino acids. The V gene lost 0 bases and the J gene lost 7 bases, with 13 bases spanning the gap. Germline CDR1 reads MNHNS; CDR2 reads SASEGT. The CDR3 is CASSEAVGAGEQYF. The CDR3 region has the DNA TGTGCCAGCAGTGAAGCGGTAGGGGCCGGGGAGCAGTACTTC.

The V and J genes are TRBV7-2 and TRBJ1-2; 10 bases fit TRBD1. The germline V gene encodes CDR1 SGHTA and CDR2 FQGNSA. The CDR3 runs to 15 residues. The trim removed 2 bases at V and 8 bases at J, leaving 8 bases unmatched. The CDR3 DNA follows: TGTGCCAGCAGCTTACCTTGGGACAGGGGCCTAGGCTACACCTTC. Translation gives CASSLPWDRGLGYTF. The full variable domain, with the rest looked up from reference TRBV7-2 and TRBJ1-2, is GAGVSQSPSNKVTEKGKDVELRCDPISGHTALYWYRQSLGQGLEFLIYFQGNSAPDKSGLPSDRFSAERTGGSVSTLTIQRTQQEDSAVYLCASSLPWDRGLGYTFGSGTRLTVV.

This clonotype has more than one count but fewer than ten. The J gene is TRBJ1-5, the V gene TRBV5-5; possible D gene TRBD1, 6 bases. The CDR3 covers 15 residues. The ends were cut back, 0 bases at V and 6 bases at J, with 13 bases in the middle. The germline gives CDR1 SGHKS, CDR2 YYEKEE (reference sequence). For the CDR3, the DNA is TGTGCCAGCAGCTTGGGACAGGCCCAGGGTCAGCCCCAGCATTTT. As protein: CASSLGQAQGQPQHF.

The J gene is TRBJ2-7, the V gene TRBV10-3; D possibly matches TRBD1 or TRBD2 (5 bases each). The CDR3 runs 14 residues. V was cut by 6 bases and J by 5 bases, with 17 bases left in between. Germline V lookup: CDR1 ENHRY, CDR2 SYGVKD. CDR3 coding DNA: TGTGCCATCAGAACCGGGACCCCGCGGAACGAGCAGTACTTC. It encodes CAIRTGTPRNEQYF.

V is TRBV20-1 and J is TRBJ2-2; 8 bases agree with TRBD2. The germline V gene has CDR1 DFQATT and CDR2 SNEGSKA (reference sequence). The CDR3 length is 16 residues. V was clipped by 1 base and J by 5 bases; unmatched bases: 9. CDR3 nucleotide sequence: TGCAGTGCTAGAGTTGCGGGAGGACGGAGAACCGGGGAGCTGTTTTTT. This encodes CSARVAGGRRTGELFF.

The V and J genes are TRBV4-3 and TRBJ2-7, with D possibly being TRBD2 (5 bases). The germline gives CDR1 LGHNA, CDR2 YSLEER. The ends were cut back, 3 bases at V and 5 bases at J, with 14 bases in the middle. The CDR3 consists of 14 residues. CDR3 nucleotides: TGCGCCAGCAGCCAGAACCTAGGACTGGACGAGCAGTACTTC. This encodes CASSQNLGLDEQYF.

The CDR3 protein is CASSLVYYYEQYF. Written as DNA, the CDR3 is TGTGCCAGCAGTTTAGTCTACTACTACGAGCAGTACTTC. The gene calls are TRBV12-3 or TRBV12-4 and TRBJ2-7, with D unclear. V was shortened by 1 base and J by 3 bases, with 7 bases between the two germline ends. The CDR3 sequence is 13 residues long.

The chain couples TRBV29-1 to TRBJ1-5, with a tentative D call TRBD1 (6 bases). V lost 2 bases and J lost 0, with 11 bases in between. Germline CDR1 reads SQVTM; CDR2 reads ANQGSEA. This CDR3 is built from 15 residues. CDR3 in amino acids: CSVELAGDSNQPQHF. For the CDR3, the DNA is TGCAGCGTTGAACTGGCAGGGGATAGCAATCAGCCCCAGCATTTT.

This clonotype came up a few times. The chain recombines TRBV5-6 with TRBJ2-7; the D is unclear. The V end was cut by 5 bases, the J end by 6 bases, with 6 bases between. The germline CDR1 and CDR2 sequences are SGHDT and YYEEEE. The CDR3 covers 10 residues. Here the CDR3 DNA reads TGTGCCAGCAGGTTACGCGAGCAGTACGTC. Translated, it gives CASRLREQYV.

This sequence joins TRBV12-3 or TRBV12-4 and TRBJ2-1; TRBD1 aligns across 7 bases. J was trimmed by 8 bases and V by 6 bases; bases with no gene match: 4. This CDR3 has 12 residues. CDR3 sequence (DNA): TGTGCCAGCAGGATTACAGGGGATGAGCAGTTCTTC. Protein product: CASRITGDEQFF.

The J gene is TRBJ2-3, the V gene TRBV27, with D unresolved. This CDR3 has 14 amino acids. Germline V CDR1 and CDR2: MNHEY, SMNVEV (reference sequence). With 5 bases removed from V and 0 bases from J, the gap between germline ends came to 9 bases. The CDR3 DNA reads as TGTGCCAGCAGTCCTATGCTTAGCACAGATACGCAGTATTTT. It translates to CASSPMLSTDTQYF.

Only a few counts were recorded for this clonotype. The chain is built from TRBV7-9 and TRBJ2-4; TRBD2 is a possible D gene (6 bases). Germline values: CDR1 SEHNR, CDR2 FQNEAQ (reference sequence). This CDR3 contains 14 residues. The V and J ends lost 3 bases and 7 bases respectively, with 13 bases between them. This CDR3 reads CASSFVEGNNIQYF. CDR3 nucleotide sequence: TGTGCCAGCAGCTTTGTGGAGGGGAATAACATTCAGTACTTC.

The chain links TRBV5-6 to TRBJ1-1, with 8 nucleotides matching TRBD1. The CDR3 is 14 residues long. Germline assignment: CDR1 SGHDT and CDR2 YYEEEE. With V trimmed by 4 bases and J by 5 bases, 7 bases remained unmatched. The CDR3 bases are TGTGCCAGCAGCGGAACAAACAGGGGGACTGAAGCTTTCTTT. Its protein is CASSGTNRGTEAFF.

J is TRBJ2-5 and V is TRBV24-1, with D perhaps being TRBD1 or TRBD2 (6 bases each). The CDR3 is made up of 17 amino acids. CDR1 is KGHDR and CDR2 is SFDVKD in the germline V gene. Trimming removed 4 bases at V and 5 bases at J, with 22 bases between. The CDR3 here is CATSDPVPGVRGETQYF. The CDR3 region has the DNA TGTGCCACCAGTGACCCGGTACCGGGAGTAAGGGGGGAGACCCAGTACTTC.

This chain links TRBV10-3 with TRBJ2-6; perhaps D is TRBD1 or TRBD2 (5 bases each). V gave up 2 bases and J gave up 0 bases, with 11 bases separating them. Germline CDR1 is ENHRY and CDR2 is SYGVKD. The CDR3 covers 17 residues. The CDR3 sequence: CAISENPGTSGANVLTF. Here the CDR3 DNA reads TGTGCCATCAGTGAGAATCCTGGGACCTCTGGGGCCAACGTCCTGACTTTC.

The rearrangement joins TRBV11-2 to TRBJ2-5; TRBD2 matches at 11 bases. The V gene's germline CDR1 is SGHAT and CDR2 FQNNGV. V lost 5 bases, J lost 5 bases, and 4 bases stayed unmatched. The CDR3 is 14 residues long. The chain's CDR3 is CASSPTSGVETQYF. The CDR3 DNA reads as TGTGCCAGCAGCCCGACTAGCGGGGTTGAGACCCAGTACTTC.

The rearrangement links TRBV5-1 to TRBJ1-1, with TRBD1 as a possible D gene (5 bases). Trimming pared 6 bases from V and 7 bases from J, leaving 10 bases between. The CDR3 sequence is 11 residues long. Germline CDR1 is SGHRS and CDR2 is YFSETQ. The CDR3 spells CASTRGDEAFF. Here the CDR3 DNA reads TGCGCCAGCACACGGGGGGATGAAGCTTTCTTT. The whole variable domain, filled in from reference TRBV5-1 and TRBJ1-1, reads KAGVTQTPRYLIKTRGQQVTLSCSPISGHRSVSWYQQTPGQGLQFLFEYFSETQRNKGNFPGRFSGRQFSNSRSEMNVSTLELGDSALYLCASTRGDEAFFGQGTRLTVV.

The chain uses TRBV29-1 and TRBJ2-2; 7 bases are a match to TRBD1. Germline CDR1 and CDR2: SQVTM and ANQGSEA. The junction had 4 bases not matched to a gene; V was cut back by 2 bases and J by 7 bases. The CDR3 has 13 amino acids. The CDR3 DNA sequence: TGCAGCGTTGAACGGGCAGGGGGCGGGGAGCTGTTTTTT. This encodes CSVERAGGGELFF.

This clonotype was counted only a few times. The gene calls are TRBV20-1 and TRBJ1-3; weak D call: TRBD1 (5 bases). Germline V gene data show CDR1 as DFQATT and CDR2 as SNEGSKA (reference sequence). The V and J ends lost 8 bases and 3 bases respectively, with 14 bases between them. This CDR3 contains 13 residues. The CDR3 reads CSTSRQLGNTIYF. In DNA, the CDR3 is TGCAGTACTTCACGACAGCTTGGAAACACCATATATTTT.

This clonotype was seen repeatedly, ten times or more. The genes are TRBV6-1 and TRBJ2-6; D unclear. This CDR3 comprises 16 residues. Trimming cost V 7 bases and J 1 base, with 14 bases left between them. Germline-derived CDR1 and CDR2 are MNHNS and SASEGT. The CDR3 DNA follows: TGTGCCAGCACCCCGGTAGGCGTTTCTGGGGCCAACGTCCTGACTTTC. Its translation is CASTPVGVSGANVLTF.

The chain links TRBV11-2 to TRBJ1-4, with D unresolved. V dropped 5 bases and J dropped 0 bases, with 16 bases sitting between them. This CDR3 has 17 residues. The germline gives CDR1 SGHAT, CDR2 FQNNGV. CDR3 DNA: TGTGCCAGCAGCGGCACAATCCCAGGAGCAACTAATGAAAAACTGTTTTTT. It specifies CASSGTIPGATNEKLFF. The full variable domain, completed using reference TRBV11-2 and TRBJ1-4, is EAGVAQSPRYKIIEKRQSVAFWCNPISGHATLYWYQQILGQGPKLLIQFQNNGVVDDSQLPKDRFSAERLKGVDSTLKIQPAKLEDSAVYLCASSGTIPGATNEKLFFGSGTQLSVL.

This clonotype was observed many times. The gene calls are TRBV12-3 or TRBV12-4 and TRBJ2-7, with a weak D call TRBD2 (5 bases). The CDR3 is 14 residues long. V lost 2 bases, J lost 1 base, and 9 bases lay in between. The CDR3 DNA reads as TGTGCCAGCAGTTTATCCGGGGTTTCCTACGAGCAGTACTTC. This translates into CASSLSGVSYEQYF.

V usage is TRBV6-1 and J usage is TRBJ2-7, with D maybe TRBD2 (6 bases). The ends were cut back, 10 bases at V and 5 bases at J, with 24 bases in the middle. This CDR3 comprises 15 residues. CDR1 is MNHNS, CDR2 SASEGT, per germline. CDR3 coding DNA: TGTGCCACCCTAGCGCACATGGGCAGGAAAAACGAGCAGTACTTC. Protein: CATLAHMGRKNEQYF.

This clonotype was observed a few times. The chain links TRBV6-5 to TRBJ2-7; TRBD2 aligns across 8 bases. CDR3 length: 14 residues. CDR1 is MNHEY and CDR2 is SVGAGI in the germline V gene. The junction had 2 bases not matched to a gene; V was cut back by 4 bases and J by 0 bases. The CDR3 DNA reads as TGTGCCAGCAGTTGGCGGGAGGACTCCTACGAGCAGTACTTC. This encodes CASSWREDSYEQYF.

The V gene is TRBV7-8, the J gene TRBJ1-1, with D possibly being TRBD1 (6 bases). The V end lost 2 bases, the J end lost 0 bases, and 10 bases lay between the germline ends. Per the germline V gene, CDR1 is SGHVS and CDR2 is FQNEAQ. This CDR3 is built from 15 residues. This CDR3 reads CASSLYRVMNTEAFF. As DNA, the CDR3 is TGTGCCAGCAGCTTATACAGGGTCATGAACACTGAAGCTTTCTTT.

The table lists this clonotype with a few counts. The chain recombines TRBV6-5 with TRBJ2-3; unclear D gene. This CDR3 has 11 amino acids. The germline V gene has CDR1 MNHEY and CDR2 SVGAGI. The germline V and J ends were trimmed by 10 bases and 3 bases, with 8 bases remaining between them. CDR3 DNA sequence: TGTGCCACCCTCAATACAGATACGCAGTATTTT. This codes for CATLNTDTQYF.

This clonotype appeared a few times. This chain connects TRBV12-3 or TRBV12-4 to TRBJ1-5; D remains ambiguous. Trimming removed 6 bases at V and 5 bases at J, with 17 bases between. The CDR3 length is 15 residues. CDR3 sequence: CASSRERMSDQPQHF. For the CDR3, the DNA is TGTGCCAGCAGCCGCGAGAGGATGAGTGATCAGCCCCAGCATTTT.